One sample yielded the 22 T cell receptor beta chains listed below, sequenced in a study of beta chain features in type 1 diabetes. General study findings and limits: Shortening that was moderate but significant affected the TCRB CDR3s of Type 1 diabetes patients in all four CD4+ subsets.

The entirety of the isolated RNA underwent reverse transcription, so expressed TCRB transcripts were sequenced. Repertoires were generated with immunoSEQ multiplex PCR, while TCRdb's copy carries only in-frame clones and drops some. The data show around 690,000 clones, 9.5% to 15% seen once. These receptors lack a known antigen. The sequenced sample was naive CD4+ T cells from blood. Receptors were obtained from a man aged 30 to 45 with type 1 diabetes.

With regard to this clone: Within the sample, other DNA sequences also encode this same CDR3. The chain uses TRBV18 and TRBJ2-5, with 7 bases lining up with TRBD1. Germline CDR1 is KGHSH and CDR2 is LQKENI. V was pared by 6 bases and J by 2 bases, with 3 bases of the junction left unmatched. The CDR3 has 13 amino acids. The CDR3 DNA follows: TGTGCCAGCTCCCCGGGACAGCAAGAGACCCAGTACTTC. The encoded protein is CASSPGQQETQYF.

This clone was seen a handful of times. The genes are TRBV5-1 and TRBJ2-7; possible D gene TRBD2, 6 bases. CDR1 is SGHRS and CDR2 is YFSETQ in the germline V gene. Trimming left V 1 base short and J 5 bases short, with 13 bases between. This CDR3 comprises 14 residues. The CDR3 sequence: CASSLMGPGDEQYF. CDR3 DNA: TGCGCCAGCAGCTTGATGGGTCCGGGGGACGAGCAGTACTTC.

The chain carries TRBV6-5 and TRBJ1-2; the match to TRBD1 covers 9 bases. This CDR3 has 15 residues. From germline, CDR1 is MNHEY and CDR2 SVGAGI. The ends lost 0 bases at V and 5 bases at J; junction bases unmatched: 4. CDR3 residues: CASSYSIQGAYGYTF. The CDR3 coding sequence is TGTGCCAGCAGTTACTCGATACAGGGGGCATATGGCTACACCTTC.

The J gene is TRBJ2-1, the V gene TRBV15; TRBD2 aligns across 11 bases. Germline V gives CDR1 LNHNV, CDR2 YYDKDF (reference sequence). Unmatched junction bases numbered 5, after V lost 0 bases and J lost 4 bases. CDR3 length: 17 amino acids. CDR3 protein: CATSRDLTSGKYNEQFF. In DNA form, the CDR3 reads TGTGCCACCAGCAGAGACCTGACTAGCGGGAAGTACAATGAGCAGTTCTTC. The complete variable domain, with remaining parts taken from reference TRBV15 and TRBJ2-1, reads DAMVIQNPRYQVTQFGKPVTLSCSQTLNHNVMYWYQQKSSQAPKLLFHYYDKDFNNEADTPDNFQSRRPNTSFCFLDIRSPGLGDTAMYLCATSRDLTSGKYNEQFFGPGTRLTVL.

This clone has a handful of counts. The chain carries TRBV7-2 and TRBJ1-1, with 10 bases lining up with TRBD1. The junction had 9 bases not matched to a gene; V was cut back by 1 base and J by 7 bases. CDR3 length: 16 residues. The germline CDR1 and CDR2 sequences are SGHTA and FQGNSA. The CDR3 DNA follows: TGTGCCAGCAGCTTAGATAGGGACAGGGGAAGAGTTGAAGCTTTCTTT. Residues: CASSLDRDRGRVEAFF.

This clone occurred a few times. The genes are TRBV15 and TRBJ2-3, with 8 bases fitting TRBD2. Germline CDR1 and CDR2: LNHNV and YYDKDF (reference sequence). J gave up 0 bases and V 5 bases, and 4 bases lay outside the gene matches. This CDR3 spans 15 amino acids. The DNA for the CDR3 is TGTGCCACCAGCTTTCGGGGGGGTAGCACAGATACGCAGTATTTT. This codes for CATSFRGGSTDTQYF.

This chain connects TRBV11-2 to TRBJ2-7; 7 nucleotides agree with TRBD1. Per germline, CDR1 SGHAT and CDR2 FQNNGV. The CDR3 is made up of 14 amino acids. V lost 5 bases to trimming and J lost 3 bases; unmatched junction nucleotides: 7. The CDR3 coding sequence is TGTGCCAGCAGCCGACCGGGACAGATCTACGAGCAGTACTTC. Translation gives CASSRPGQIYEQYF.

A note on this clone: This sample also contains other DNA sequences that code for the same CDR3. V usage is TRBV18 and J usage is TRBJ2-2, with D perhaps assigned TRBD1 or TRBD2 (5 bases each). Trimming left V 3 bases short and J 1 base short, with 9 bases between. The CDR3 totals 15 residues. Per germline, CDR1 KGHSH and CDR2 LQKENI. CDR3 sequence: CASSPPGLNTGELFF. The CDR3 nucleotides are TGTGCCAGCTCACCCCCGGGGCTGAACACCGGGGAGCTGTTTTTT.

This clone was seen more than once but under ten times. This chain links TRBV7-2 with TRBJ1-4; 10 positions agree with TRBD1. Germline CDR1 reads SGHTA; CDR2 reads FQGNSA. Unmatched junction bases numbered 4, after V lost 3 bases and J lost 0 bases. The CDR3 sequence is 17 residues long. The CDR3 loop reads CASSFSGTGATNEKLFF. CDR3 bases: TGTGCCAGCAGCTTTAGTGGGACAGGGGCAACTAATGAAAAACTGTTTTTT.

This chain uses TRBV27 with TRBJ1-4; D uncertain. Trimming took 7 bases from V and 7 from J, leaving 7 bases between them. CDR1 and CDR2 from the germline V gene are MNHEY and SMNVEV (reference sequence). CDR3 length equals 11 residues. CDR3 residues: CASTLLEKLFF. CDR3 in DNA: TGTGCCAGCACCCTCCTTGAAAAACTGTTTTTT.

This clone was detected a few times. CDR3 in amino acids: CASRPGQPNEKLFF. CDR3 nucleotide sequence: TGTGCCAGCAGGCCGGGACAACCGAATGAAAAACTGTTTTTT. The rearrangement joins TRBV28 to TRBJ1-4; a possible D gene is TRBD1 (6 bases). CDR1 is MDHEN, CDR2 SYDVKM, per germline. This CDR3 comprises 14 residues. Trimming pared 6 bases from V and 5 bases from J, leaving 13 bases between.

This clone was seen more than once but under ten times. The chain has TRBV23-1 and TRBJ2-2; D assignment may be TRBD1 or TRBD2 (5 bases each). TRBV23-1 is designated an ORF whose function remains uncertain. The CDR3 is 15 residues long. V shed 7 bases and J shed 3 bases, with 15 bases lying between them. CDR3 amino acids: CASTSGTVDTGELFF. The CDR3 DNA reads as TGCGCCAGCACATCCGGGACGGTAGACACCGGGGAGCTGTTTTTT.

The chain recombines TRBV27 with TRBJ1-4, with 8 positions matching TRBD1. Germline CDR1 reads MNHEY; CDR2 reads SMNVEV (reference sequence). CDR3 size: 13 residues. V trimming: 8 bases; J trimming: 5 bases; junction bases outside the gene matches: 4. The CDR3 nucleotides are TGTGCCAGCGGTGACAGGGGCAATGAAAAACTGTTTTTT. Protein: CASGDRGNEKLFF.

This clone showed up just a few times. CDR3 sequence reads: CASSLTGTQRTQYF. Written as DNA, the CDR3 is TGTGCCAGCAGCTTGACAGGGACCCAGAGGACCCAGTACTTC. The V and J genes are TRBV13 and TRBJ2-5, with 7 bases identical to TRBD1. Trimming at V came to 3 bases and at J to 7 bases, leaving 8 bases not matched to a gene. The CDR3 extends over 14 amino acids. Germline V CDR1 and CDR2: PRHDT, FYEKMQ (reference sequence). The complete variable domain, with remaining parts taken from reference TRBV13 and TRBJ2-5, reads AAGVIQSPRHLIKEKRETATLKCYPIPRHDTVYWYQQGPGQDPQFLISFYEKMQSDKGSIPDRFSAQQFSDYHSELNMSSLELGDSALYFCASSLTGTQRTQYFGPGTRLLVL.

The rearrangement joins TRBV10-3 to TRBJ2-1; D not certain. V was trimmed by 2 bases and J by 4 bases, leaving 9 bases between them. CDR3 length: 14 residues. Germline V gene sequence: CDR1 ENHRY, CDR2 SYGVKD. CDR3 coding DNA: TGTGCCATCAGTGAGGCCGTTTCTTACAATGAGCAGTTCTTC. Protein sequence: CAISEAVSYNEQFF.

The CDR3 sequence: CASSPQVGPTGNTIYF. The CDR3 DNA reads as TGTGCCAGCAGCCCCCAGGTTGGACCGACTGGAAACACCATATATTTT. The chain uses TRBV9 and TRBJ1-3, with unresolved D. The germline V and J ends were trimmed by 4 bases and 2 bases, with 16 bases remaining between them. Per the germline V gene, CDR1 is SGDLS and CDR2 is YYNGEE. The CDR3 spans 16 residues. The full variable domain, rest sourced from reference TRBV9 and TRBJ1-3, is DSGVTQTPKHLITATGQRVTLRCSPRSGDLSVYWYQQSLDQGLQFLIQYYNGEERAKGNILERFSAQQFPDLHSELNLSSLELGDSALYFCASSPQVGPTGNTIYFGEGSWLTVV.

This clone has just a few counts. The chain employs TRBV6-1 and TRBJ2-7; D is possibly TRBD2 (5 bases). The length of the CDR3 is 12 residues. Germline-derived CDR1 and CDR2 are MNHNS and SASEGT. Trimming took off 2 bases at V and 6 bases at J, with 8 bases between the two ends. The CDR3 protein is CASSENGIEQYF. DNA for the CDR3: TGTGCCAGCAGTGAAAACGGGATCGAGCAGTACTTC.

The chain uses TRBV5-6 and TRBJ1-3, with TRBD1 as a possible D gene (5 bases). The CDR3 totals 15 residues. The germline CDR1 and CDR2 sequences are SGHDT and YYEEEE. Trimming cost V 4 bases and J 4 bases, with 15 bases left between them. Here the CDR3 DNA reads TGTGCCAGCAGCCGCACGGGGACGGGGGGAAACACCATATATTTT. It specifies CASSRTGTGGNTIYF.

Concerning this clone itself: At the DNA level, this CDR3 is encoded by other sequences in the same sample as well. This chain uses TRBV30 with TRBJ1-5; D unresolved. Trimming shortened V by 0 bases and J by 2 bases, and 5 bases separated the two germline ends. The length of the CDR3 is 13 residues. Germline V gene lookup returns CDR1 GTSNPN and CDR2 SVGIG (reference sequence). CDR3 region: CAWSVGGNQPQHF. As DNA, the CDR3 is TGTGCCTGGAGTGTGGGCGGCAATCAGCCCCAGCATTTT.

This rearrangement joins TRBV28 to TRBJ2-3; perhaps TRBD1 as D (5 bases). The V end was cut by 10 bases, the J end by 2 bases, with 13 bases between. Germline CDR1 MDHEN, CDR2 SYDVKM. The CDR3 length is 13 residues. The CDR3: CATLTVTTDTQYF. The CDR3 bases are TGTGCCACCCTGACAGTTACCACAGATACGCAGTATTTT.

This clone was seen only a few times. The V gene is TRBV9, the J gene TRBJ2-5; D is unresolved. The CDR3 loop spans 14 amino acids. The germline V gene has CDR1 SGDLS and CDR2 YYNGEE. V was pared by 0 bases and J by 2 bases, with 8 bases between. CDR3 sequence: CASSVGQPQETQYF. CDR3 DNA: TGTGCCAGCAGCGTAGGCCAGCCTCAAGAGACCCAGTACTTC.

CDR3 sequence (DNA): TGCGCCAGCAGCTTCTCACAGGGGACTAATGAAAAACTGTTTTTT. It is translated as CASSFSQGTNEKLFF. The chain employs TRBV5-1 and TRBJ1-4; 7 bases are a match to TRBD1. V was clipped by 2 bases and J by 2 bases; unmatched bases: 3. CDR3 length: 15 amino acids. Germline CDR1 SGHRS, CDR2 YFSETQ.